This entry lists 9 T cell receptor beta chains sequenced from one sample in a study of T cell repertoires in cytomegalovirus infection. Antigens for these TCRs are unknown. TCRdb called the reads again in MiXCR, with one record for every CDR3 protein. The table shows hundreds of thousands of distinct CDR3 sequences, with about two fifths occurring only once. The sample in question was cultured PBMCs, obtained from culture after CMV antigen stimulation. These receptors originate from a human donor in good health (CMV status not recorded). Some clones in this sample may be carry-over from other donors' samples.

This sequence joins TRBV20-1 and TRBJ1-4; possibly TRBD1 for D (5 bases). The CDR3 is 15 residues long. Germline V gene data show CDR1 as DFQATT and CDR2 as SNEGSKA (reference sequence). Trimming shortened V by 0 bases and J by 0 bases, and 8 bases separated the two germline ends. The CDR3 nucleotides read TGCAGTGCTAGAGATGGGGGATCAACTAATGAAAAACTGTTTTTT. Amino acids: CSARDGGSTNEKLFF.

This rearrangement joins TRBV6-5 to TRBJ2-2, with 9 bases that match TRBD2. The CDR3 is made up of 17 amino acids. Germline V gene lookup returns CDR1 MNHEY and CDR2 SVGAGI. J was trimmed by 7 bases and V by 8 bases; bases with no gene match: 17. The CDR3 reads CASAPPLAGWSGGELFF. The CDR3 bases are TGTGCCAGCGCCCCCCCTCTAGCGGGATGGTCAGGCGGGGAGCTGTTTTTT.

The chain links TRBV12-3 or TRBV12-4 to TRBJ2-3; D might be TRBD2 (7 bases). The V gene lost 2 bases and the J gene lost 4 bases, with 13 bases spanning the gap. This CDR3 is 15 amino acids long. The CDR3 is CASSLFGGRADTQYF. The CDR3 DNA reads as TGTGCCAGCAGTTTATTCGGGGGGCGGGCAGATACGCAGTATTTT.

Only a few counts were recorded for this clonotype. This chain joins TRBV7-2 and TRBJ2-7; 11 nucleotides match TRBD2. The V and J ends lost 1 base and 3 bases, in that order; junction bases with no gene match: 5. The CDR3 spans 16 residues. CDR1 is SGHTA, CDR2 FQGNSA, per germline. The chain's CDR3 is CASSLGLAGGNYEQYF. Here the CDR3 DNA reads TGTGCCAGCAGCTTAGGCCTAGCGGGAGGAAACTACGAGCAGTACTTC.

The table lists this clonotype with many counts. The CDR3 sequence is CASSLAQGFKTQYF. The CDR3 DNA reads as TGTGCCAGCAGCTTAGCTCAGGGTTTTAAGACCCAGTACTTC. The chain uses TRBV7-2 and TRBJ2-5; maybe TRBD1 (5 bases). The CDR3 spans 14 residues. The germline gives CDR1 SGHTA, CDR2 FQGNSA. Deletions cut 0 bases from V and 6 bases from J, with 11 bases between.

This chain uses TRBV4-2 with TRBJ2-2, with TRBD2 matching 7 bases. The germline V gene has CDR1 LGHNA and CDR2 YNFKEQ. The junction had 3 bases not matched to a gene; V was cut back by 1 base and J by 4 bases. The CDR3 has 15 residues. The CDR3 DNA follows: TGTGCCAGCAGCCAAGGGGACTATTCCACCGGGGAGCTGTTTTTT. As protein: CASSQGDYSTGELFF.

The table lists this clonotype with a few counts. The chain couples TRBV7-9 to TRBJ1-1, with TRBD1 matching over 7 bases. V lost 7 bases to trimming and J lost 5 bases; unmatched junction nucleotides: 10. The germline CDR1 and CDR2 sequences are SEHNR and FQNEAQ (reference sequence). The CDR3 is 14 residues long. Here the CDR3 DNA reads TGTGCCAGCACCCTTGGACAGGCCGAGACTGAAGCTTTCTTT. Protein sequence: CASTLGQAETEAFF.

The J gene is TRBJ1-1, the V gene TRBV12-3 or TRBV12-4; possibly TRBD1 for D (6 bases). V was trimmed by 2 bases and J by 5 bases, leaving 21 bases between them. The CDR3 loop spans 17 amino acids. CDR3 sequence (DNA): TGTGCCAGCAGTTTAAAGCAGGTGTGGGGGCCGGGGACTGAAGCTTTCTTT. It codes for CASSLKQVWGPGTEAFF.

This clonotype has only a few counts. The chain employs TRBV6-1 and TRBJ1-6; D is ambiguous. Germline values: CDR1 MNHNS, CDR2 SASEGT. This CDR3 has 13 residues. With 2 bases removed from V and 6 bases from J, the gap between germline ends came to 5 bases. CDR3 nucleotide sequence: TGTGCCAGCAGTGAAAACCTTAATTCACCCCTCCACTTT. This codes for CASSENLNSPLHF.